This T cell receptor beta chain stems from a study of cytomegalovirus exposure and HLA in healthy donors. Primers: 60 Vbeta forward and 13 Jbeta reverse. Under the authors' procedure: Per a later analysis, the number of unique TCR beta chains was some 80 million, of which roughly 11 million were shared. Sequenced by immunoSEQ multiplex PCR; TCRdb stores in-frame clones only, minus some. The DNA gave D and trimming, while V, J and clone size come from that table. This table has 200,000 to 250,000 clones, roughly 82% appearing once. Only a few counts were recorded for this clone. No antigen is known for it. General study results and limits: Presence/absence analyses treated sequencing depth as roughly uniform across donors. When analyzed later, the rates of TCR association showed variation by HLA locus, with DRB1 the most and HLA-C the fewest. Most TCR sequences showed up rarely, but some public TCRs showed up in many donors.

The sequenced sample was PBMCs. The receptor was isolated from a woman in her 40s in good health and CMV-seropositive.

DNA of the CDR3: TGCGCCAGCAGCGCAACAGGGGAAGAGACCCAGTACTTC. Protein sequence: CASSATGEETQYF. The chain combines TRBV5-1 with TRBJ2-5; 7 nucleotides agree with TRBD1. CDR3 length: 13 residues. Germline values: CDR1 SGHRS, CDR2 YFSETQ. J was trimmed by 3 bases and V by 4 bases; bases with no gene match: 3.